The clone carrying this TCR beta chain was picked up a small number of times. The germline gives CDR1 LNHNV, CDR2 YYDKDF (reference sequence). This CDR3 has 16 amino acids. The germline V and J ends were trimmed by 1 base and 6 bases, with 16 bases remaining between them. The use of a sample-barcoded 5' primer and a J-beta primer mix characterized a second PCR of roughly 6 to 11 cycles. TCRdb reprocessed the 5' RACE reads with MiXCR, giving one entry per CDR3 protein. The top ten clones hold under 4.5% of a sample with about 800,000 distinct CDR3 sequences, about 25% of them seen once. The sample is drawn from a study of blood T cells in healthy people across ages. The same data also went into a second study, on T cells of mothers and their children.

The sequencing sample was made of blood. The clonotype originates from a boy under 18 in good health. The chain recombines TRBV15 with TRBJ1-5; D gene unclear. The CDR3 sequence: CATSRGDFGSGQPQHF. The CDR3, as DNA: TGTGCCACCAGCAGAGGAGACTTCGGTTCAGGTCAGCCCCAGCATTTT.